This is a list of T cell receptor beta chains from one sample in a study of blood T cell repertoires in COVID-19. The table came from immunoSEQ multiplex PCR; TCRdb's copy has only in-frame clones and leaves some out. The data show roughly 80,000 clones, about 85% seen once. The sequenced sample was peripheral blood. All receptors derive from a woman between 65 and 79 years old with acute or convalescent COVID-19. Each CDR3 is given with its conserved first and last residue. D genes are given only for firm matches. Part of the rows lack a size; the others show once, few, many or a class for expanded clones.

clone size: NA
D gene: TRBD2
J gene: TRBJ2-1
V gene: TRBV2
CDR3 DNA: TGTGCCAGCAGGGACTCCTGGGCGGGGGGGCCCAATGAGCAGTTCTTC
CDR3 protein: CASRDSWAGGPNEQFF

clone size: NA
D gene: TRBD1
J gene: TRBJ1-2
V gene: TRBV27
CDR3 DNA: TGTGCCAGCAGGGAAGACAGGGACTATGGCTACACCTTC
CDR3 protein: CASREDRDYGYTF

clone size: NA
D gene: NA
J gene: TRBJ1-2
V gene: TRBV5-4
CDR3 DNA: TGTGCCAGCAGCTATGACCAGGGTGCTATGTTGGGCTATGGCTACACCTTC
CDR3 protein: CASSYDQGAMLGYGYTF

clone size: NA
D gene: NA
J gene: TRBJ2-5
V gene: TRBV7-6
CDR3 DNA: TGTGCCAGCAGCCCGGGCTGGGGGGAACACGGAGAGACCCAGTACTTC
CDR3 protein: CASSPGWGEHGETQYF

clone size: few
D gene: NA
J gene: TRBJ2-2
V gene: TRBV7-7
CDR3 DNA: TGTGCCAGCAGCTTAGCAGGCGACTTAACCGGGGAGCTGTTTTTT
CDR3 protein: CASSLAGDLTGELFF

clone size: NA
D gene: NA
J gene: TRBJ1-2
V gene: TRBV2
CDR3 DNA: TGTGCCAGCAGTACACAGAACTATGGCTACACCTTC
CDR3 protein: CASSTQNYGYTF

clone size: NA
D gene: TRBD1
J gene: TRBJ1-4
V gene: TRBV19
CDR3 DNA: TGTGCCAGTAGTACGAACCCGGGACAGGGGAATGAAAAACTGTTTTTT
CDR3 protein: CASSTNPGQGNEKLFF

clone size: NA
D gene: NA
J gene: TRBJ2-2
V gene: TRBV21-1
CDR3 DNA: TGTGCCAGCAGCAAAGTGGGTGGGGCGGGGGCGAACACCGGGGAGCTGTTTTTT
CDR3 protein: CASSKVGGAGANTGELFF

clone size: NA
D gene: NA
J gene: TRBJ1-6
V gene: TRBV2
CDR3 DNA: TGTGCCAGCAGTGAGTTTTCTGGTGGGAGCTCCTATAATTCACCCCTCCACTTT
CDR3 protein: CASSEFSGGSSYNSPLHF

clone size: once
D gene: TRBD1
J gene: TRBJ1-1
V gene: TRBV18
CDR3 DNA: TGTGCCAGCTCACCCCAGACAGGGGCGAACACTGAAGCTTTCTTT
CDR3 protein: CASSPQTGANTEAFF

clone size: NA
D gene: NA
J gene: TRBJ2-2
V gene: TRBV9
CDR3 DNA: TGTGCCAGCAGCGTACCGGGATATACCCTAAACACCGGGGAGCTGTTTTTT
CDR3 protein: CASSVPGYTLNTGELFF

clone size: once
D gene: NA
J gene: TRBJ2-3
V gene: TRBV12-3/TRBV12-4
CDR3 DNA: TGTGCCAGCAGCCGACGGACAGTGGATACGCAGTATTTT
CDR3 protein: CASSRRTVDTQYF

clone size: NA
D gene: TRBD2
J gene: TRBJ2-3
V gene: TRBV5-4
CDR3 DNA: TGTGCCAGCAGCTTGGGGGCGGGGGGGCCAACAGATACGCAGTATTTT
CDR3 protein: CASSLGAGGPTDTQYF

clone size: NA
D gene: NA
J gene: TRBJ1-2
V gene: TRBV2
CDR3 DNA: TGTGCCAGCCTCCGGACAGAACAACCTAACTATGGCTACACCTTC
CDR3 protein: CASLRTEQPNYGYTF